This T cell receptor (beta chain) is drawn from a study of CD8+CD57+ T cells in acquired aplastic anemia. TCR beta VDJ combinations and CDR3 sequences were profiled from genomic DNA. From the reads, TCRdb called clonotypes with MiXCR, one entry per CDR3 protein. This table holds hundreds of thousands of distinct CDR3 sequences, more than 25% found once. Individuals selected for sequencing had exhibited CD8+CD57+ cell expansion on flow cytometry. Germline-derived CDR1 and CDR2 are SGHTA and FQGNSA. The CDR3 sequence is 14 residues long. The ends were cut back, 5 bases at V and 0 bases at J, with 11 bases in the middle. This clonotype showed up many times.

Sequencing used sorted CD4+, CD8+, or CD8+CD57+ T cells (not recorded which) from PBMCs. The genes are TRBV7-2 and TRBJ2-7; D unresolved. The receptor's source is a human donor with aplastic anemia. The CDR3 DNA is TGTGCCAGCAGCCAAGAGCGAGACTCCTACGAGCAGTACTTC. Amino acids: CASSQERDSYEQYF. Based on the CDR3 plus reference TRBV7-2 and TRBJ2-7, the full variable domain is GAGVSQSPSNKVTEKGKDVELRCDPISGHTALYWYRQSLGQGLEFLIYFQGNSAPDKSGLPSDRFSAERTGGSVSTLTIQRTQQEDSAVYLCASSQERDSYEQYFGPGTRLTVT.